This T cell receptor (beta chain) was profiled in a study of naive and memory T cell subsets. A UMI-containing oligonucleotide was joined by 3' ligation to the TCR cDNA template. The CDR3 loop spans 12 amino acids. This clonotype is termed medium-sized. Germline is not matched at one junction end, which may reflect a read error. Ligated cDNA underwent four rounds of PCR with nested alpha and beta constant region primers and SP2. One entry per CDR3 protein results from TCRdb running MiXCR on the UMI-ligation and nested PCR reads. Of tens of thousands of distinct CDR3 sequences listed, over 4% are singletons.

The chain combines TRBV12-3 or TRBV12-4 with TRBJ2-1, with D hard to call. Sequencing was carried out using blood. The receptor's source is an adult in good health. This CDR3 reads CASSLEVLAPLF. The CDR3 region has the DNA TGTGCCAGCAGTTTAGAGGTCTTAGCCCCGCTCTTC.